The T cell receptor beta chain under discussion was sequenced for a study of OX40 agonist ivuxolimab in advanced cancers. This table comes from immunoSEQ multiplex PCR, and its TCRdb copy is limited to in-frame clones, with some not included. The sample lists roughly 50,000 clones; 80% were seen once. Trimming removed 7 bases at V and 16 bases at J, with 20 bases between. Germline V gives CDR1 LNHDA, CDR2 SQIVND (reference sequence). The CDR3 contains 12 residues. The cohort excluded patients with autoimmune disease history or systemic immunosuppression. The gene calls are TRBV19 and TRBJ2-1; TRBD2 is a possible D gene (6 bases). Sequencing was performed on CD4+ or CD8+ T cells sorted from blood, taken in a trial of the OX40 agonist ivuxolimab. The receptor's source is an adult with an advanced solid tumor such as melanoma, head and neck, liver or kidney cancer. The CDR3 DNA sequence: TGTGCCAGTAACATCGGGTCGGGGGTCATATTCTTC. It encodes CASNIGSGVIFF.